The 8 T cell receptor beta chains reported below all come from one sample, sequenced in a study of blood T cells in healthy people across ages. Alongside a J-beta primer mix, a sample-barcoded 5' primer served in a second PCR lasting about 7 to 11 cycles. Each CDR3 protein gets one entry after TCRdb re-called the 5' RACE reads with MiXCR. The sample holds almost 300,000 distinct CDR3 sequences, roughly a quarter seen once. The sample comprised blood. The receptors were gathered from a woman in her 70s in good health.

V usage is TRBV5-1 and J usage is TRBJ1-5; possibly TRBD1 for D (5 bases). The CDR3 consists of 16 residues. Germline V CDR1 and CDR2: SGHRS, YFSETQ. V was clipped by 0 bases and J by 4 bases, with 14 bases between them. CDR3 residues: CASSLDGDLGNQPQHF. The CDR3 DNA sequence: TGCGCCAGCAGCTTGGATGGGGACTTAGGGAATCAGCCCCAGCATTTT. The full variable domain, in which reference TRBV5-1 and TRBJ1-5 provide the parts outside the CDR3, is KAGVTQTPRYLIKTRGQQVTLSCSPISGHRSVSWYQQTPGQGLQFLFEYFSETQRNKGNFPGRFSGRQFSNSRSEMNVSTLELGDSALYLCASSLDGDLGNQPQHFGDGTRLSIL.

The sample holds a few counts of this clonotype. The rearrangement uses TRBV24-1 and TRBJ2-2; 12 nucleotides align to TRBD2. V dropped 4 bases and J dropped 3; count of bases not matched to a gene: 17. Germline CDR1 KGHDR, CDR2 SFDVKD. The CDR3 runs 21 residues. As DNA, the CDR3 is TGTGCCACCAGTGACCCTAGAATGACTCTAGCGGGAGGGCCAGACACCGGGGAGCTGTTTTTT. Encoded protein: CATSDPRMTLAGGPDTGELFF.

This clonotype appeared a few times. CDR3 nucleotides: TGCAGTGCTATCGCCCTAGCGGGAGTCCCCTACGAGCAGTACTTC. Amino acids: CSAIALAGVPYEQYF. The chain carries TRBV20-1 and TRBJ2-7, with 10 bases lining up with TRBD2. Germline-derived CDR1 and CDR2 are DFQATT and SNEGSKA (reference sequence). V was clipped by 4 bases and J by 2 bases; unmatched bases: 8. This CDR3 is 15 amino acids long.

The CDR3 nucleotides are TGTGCCAGCAGCGTAGAAACTAGCTTTGAGACCCAGTACTTC. Amino acid sequence: CASSVETSFETQYF. V usage is TRBV9 and J usage is TRBJ2-5, with D possibly matching TRBD2 (6 bases). Trimming pared 0 bases from V and 5 bases from J, leaving 11 bases between. The CDR3 covers 14 residues. Germline V lookup: CDR1 SGDLS, CDR2 YYNGEE.

A few counts support this clonotype. The genes are TRBV4-2 and TRBJ2-7; the D is unclear. V lost 0 bases and J lost 2, with 11 bases in between. The germline V gene encodes CDR1 LGHNA and CDR2 YNFKEQ. The CDR3 covers 15 residues. Here the CDR3 reads CASSQERTSAYEQYF. The CDR3 nucleotides are TGTGCCAGCAGCCAAGAGCGTACCAGTGCCTACGAGCAGTACTTC.

The J gene is TRBJ1-5, the V gene TRBV6-5; no clear D gene. This CDR3 is built from 15 residues. The V gene lost 8 bases and the J gene lost 0 bases, with 14 bases spanning the gap. Germline V gene lookup returns CDR1 MNHEY and CDR2 SVGAGI. CDR3 coding DNA: TGTGCCAGCCGGCCCGACCAATATAGCAATCAGCCCCAGCATTTT. Amino acid sequence: CASRPDQYSNQPQHF.

This clonotype was counted only a few times. This rearrangement joins TRBV7-2 to TRBJ2-5; no reliable D call. Near its end, the DNA agrees better with TRBJ2-7, so the J call may be wrong. This CDR3 is 16 amino acids long. Looked up from germline, CDR1 is SGHTA and CDR2 is FQGNSA. Here the CDR3 DNA reads TGTGCCAGCAGCTTACAGTCTGGCGGAACCTCCTACGAGCAGTACTTC. Its translation is CASSLQSGGTSYEQYF.

This clonotype has only a few counts. The V call is TRBV20-1, the J call TRBJ2-1; 8 nucleotides line up with TRBD2. This CDR3 is 17 amino acids long. J was trimmed by 2 bases and V by 0 bases; bases with no gene match: 9. Germline values: CDR1 DFQATT, CDR2 SNEGSKA (reference sequence). Written as DNA, the CDR3 is TGCAGTGCTAGAGATCGCCTGGGGCGGGAGGCCTACAATGAGCAGTTCTTC. The encoded protein is CSARDRLGREAYNEQFF.